This T cell receptor beta chain was sequenced in a study of OX40 agonist ivuxolimab in advanced cancers. Study as a whole: Patients were treated with intravenous ivuxolimab, dosed at 0.01 to 10 mg/kg and infused every 2 weeks.

General study results and limits: Specificity for antigen went undetermined in the expanded peripheral T cells.

With respect to this clone: The antigen remains unidentified. This CDR3 is also generated by other DNA sequences in the sample.

Generated by immunoSEQ multiplex PCR, the TCRdb table keeps only in-frame clones and is missing some. The table lists just over 80,000 clones, approximately 90% of them singletons. Trimming removed 5 bases at V and 1 base at J, with 9 bases between. The CDR3 covers 14 residues. Germline V gives CDR1 LNHDA, CDR2 SQIVND (reference sequence). The TCR comes from an adult with an advanced solid tumor such as melanoma, head and neck, liver or kidney cancer. The sequences come from CD4+ or CD8+ T cells sorted from blood, collected in a trial of the OX40 agonist ivuxolimab. This chain connects TRBV19 to TRBJ1-5, with D unresolved. CDR3 sequence (DNA): TGTGCCAGTAGTCCGGGCCGAAGCAATCAGCCCCAGCATTTT. Its protein is CASSPGRSNQPQHF.